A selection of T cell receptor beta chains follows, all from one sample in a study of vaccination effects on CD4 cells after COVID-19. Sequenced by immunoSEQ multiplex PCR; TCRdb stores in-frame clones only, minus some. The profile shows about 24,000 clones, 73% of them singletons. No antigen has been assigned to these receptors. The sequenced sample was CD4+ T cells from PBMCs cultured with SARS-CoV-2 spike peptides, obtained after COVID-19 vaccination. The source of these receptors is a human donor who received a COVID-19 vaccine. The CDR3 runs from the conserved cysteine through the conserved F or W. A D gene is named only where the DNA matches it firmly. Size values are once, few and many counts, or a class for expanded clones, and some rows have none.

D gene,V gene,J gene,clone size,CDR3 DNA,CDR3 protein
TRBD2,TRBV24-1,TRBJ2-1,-,TGTGCCACCAGCGCGGGGGATGAGCAGTTCTTC,CATSAGDEQFF
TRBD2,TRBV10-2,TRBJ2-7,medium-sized,TGCGCCAGCAGCGCTAGCGGGAGTTCCTACGAGCAGTACTTC,CASSASGSSYEQYF
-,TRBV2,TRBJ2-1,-,TGTGCCAGCAGCGCCCCGGCAGGCAAGGACAATGAGCAGTTCTTC,CASSAPAGKDNEQFF
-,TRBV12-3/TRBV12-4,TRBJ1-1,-,TGTGCCAGCAGTTTTTACACAGCGAAAGCTTTCTTT,CASSFYTAKAFF
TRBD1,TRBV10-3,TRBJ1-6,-,TGTGCCATCAGTGCAGTCGGGACAGGGATTTCACCCCTCCACTTT,CAISAVGTGISPLHF
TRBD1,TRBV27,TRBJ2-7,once,TGTGCCAGCAGCAAAGGCTTTGGGACAGTAAACTACGAGCAGTACTTC,CASSKGFGTVNYEQYF
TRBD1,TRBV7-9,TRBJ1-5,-,TGTGCCAGCAGCTTGGGGACAGCGTCTTTGCCCCAGCATTTT,CASSLGTASLPQHF
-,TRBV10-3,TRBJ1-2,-,TGTGCCATCACTCGCGACACAGGCGGCTATGGCTACACCTTC,CAITRDTGGYGYTF
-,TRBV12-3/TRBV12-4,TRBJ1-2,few,TGTGCCAGCCTCCGTAGGAGCGACTATGGCTACACCTTC,CASLRRSDYGYTF
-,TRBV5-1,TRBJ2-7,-,TGCGCCAGCAGCTTCGATTACAGGGACTCCTACGAGCAGTACTTC,CASSFDYRDSYEQYF
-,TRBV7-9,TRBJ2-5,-,TGTGCCAGCAGCCCCGGGACTTTCCAAGAGACCCAGTACTTC,CASSPGTFQETQYF
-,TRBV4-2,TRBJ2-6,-,TGTGCCAGCAGCCAAGAGGCGGGGTCTGGGGCCAACGTCCTGACTTTC,CASSQEAGSGANVLTF
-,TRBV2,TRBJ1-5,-,TGTGCCAGCAGCAGGGACCAGCCCCAGCATTTT,CASSRDQPQHF
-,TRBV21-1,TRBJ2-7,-,TGTGCCAGCAGAAGGACAGGGAGTTATCACGAGCAGTACTTC,CASRRTGSYHEQYF
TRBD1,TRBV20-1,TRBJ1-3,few,TGCAGTGCTAGTAACGCAGACAGGGGGCAAGGAAACACCATATATTTT,CSASNADRGQGNTIYF
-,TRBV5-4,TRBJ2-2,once,TGTGCCAGCAGCTTGGGGGGTCAGGGGAGTAGGGAGCTGTTTTTT,CASSLGGQGSRELFF
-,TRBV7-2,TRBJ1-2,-,TGTGCCAGCAGCTCCAACTATGGCTACACCTTC,CASSSNYGYTF
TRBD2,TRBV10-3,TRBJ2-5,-,TGTGCCATCAGTGAGTCGTCCGCTAGCGGGAGGGCCGAGGGTGAGACCCAGTACTTC,CAISESSASGRAEGETQYF
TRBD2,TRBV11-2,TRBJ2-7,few,TGTGCCAGCAGCTTGAGCGGGGACTACGAGCAGTACTTC,CASSLSGDYEQYF
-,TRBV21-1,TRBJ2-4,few,TGTGCCAGCAGCAAAGCAGGGATATGGGCCAAAAACATTCAGTACTTC,CASSKAGIWAKNIQYF
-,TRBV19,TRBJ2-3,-,TGTGCCAGTAGTCGTTCAGCGGGTCCTAGCACAGATACGCAGTATTTT,CASSRSAGPSTDTQYF
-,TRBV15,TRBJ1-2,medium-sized,TGTGCCACCAGCACCCGGGGCGCGCTTGGCTACACCTTC,CATSTRGALGYTF
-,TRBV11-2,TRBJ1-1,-,TGTGCCAGCAGCCCAAGGGGACAGAACACTGAAGCTTTCTTT,CASSPRGQNTEAFF
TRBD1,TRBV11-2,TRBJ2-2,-,TGTGCCAGCAGCTTATTCGGACAGGGGAGGCCCGGGGAGCTGTTTTTT,CASSLFGQGRPGELFF
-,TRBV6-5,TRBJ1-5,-,TGTGCCAGCAGGACGGTAGAGAGTCAGCCCCAGCATTTT,CASRTVESQPQHF
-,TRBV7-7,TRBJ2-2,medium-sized,TGTGCCAGCAGCCCGGGTAGACTAGTGAACACCGGGGAGCTGTTTTTT,CASSPGRLVNTGELFF
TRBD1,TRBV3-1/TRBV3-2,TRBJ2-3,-,TGTGCCAGCAGCCGGGACAGGGGTAGTGATACGCAGTATTTT,CASSRDRGSDTQYF
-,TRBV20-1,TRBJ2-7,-,TGCAGTGCTAGTCCCTTTGTCGGAGGAGGCGGAAGGCAGTACTTC,CSASPFVGGGGRQYF
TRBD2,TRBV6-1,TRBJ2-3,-,TGTGCCAGCAGTGAAGGGGAGGGGAATACGCAGTATTTT,CASSEGEGNTQYF
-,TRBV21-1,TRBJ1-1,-,TGTGCCAGCAGCTTACAGGGGGCGCGTGGTATGAACACTGAAGCTTTCTTT,CASSLQGARGMNTEAFF
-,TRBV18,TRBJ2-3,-,TGTGCCAGCTCACCAGGCCCCTCTTGGGATACGCAGTATTTT,CASSPGPSWDTQYF
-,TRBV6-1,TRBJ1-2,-,TGTGCCAGCAGTGAGGGGTTCGGCATTAACTATGGCTACACCTTC,CASSEGFGINYGYTF
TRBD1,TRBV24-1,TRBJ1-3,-,TGTGCCACCAGTGATTTGTTTGTCGAGACAGGGACCTCTGGAAACACCATATATTTT,CATSDLFVETGTSGNTIYF
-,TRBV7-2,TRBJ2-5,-,TGTGCCAGCACCTTCTCCGTCCTGTCCGCAGAGACCCAGTACTTC,CASTFSVLSAETQYF
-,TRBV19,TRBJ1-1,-,TGTGCCAGTATGGCGGCAGTGCCATCTGAAGCTTTCTTT,CASMAAVPSEAFF
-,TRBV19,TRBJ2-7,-,TGTGCCAGTAGTATTATGGGACAAGGAGGGTCCTACGAGCAGTACTTC,CASSIMGQGGSYEQYF
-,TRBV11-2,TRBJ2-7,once,TGTGCCAGCAGCTTAGGAAGCGTTTCGCAGTACTTC,CASSLGSVSQYF
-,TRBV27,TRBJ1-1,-,TGTGCCAGCAGTTTACAGGGAAGGACTGAAGCTTTCTTT,CASSLQGRTEAFF
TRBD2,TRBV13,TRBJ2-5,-,TGTGCCAGCAGCTTCGGGAGGGCAGGAGAGACCCAGTACTTC,CASSFGRAGETQYF
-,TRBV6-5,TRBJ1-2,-,TGTGCCAGCATTCTCGACAGGTCGGGCTATGGCTACACCTTC,CASILDRSGYGYTF
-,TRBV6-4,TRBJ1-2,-,TGTGCCAGCAGTGCGAGGGGAGGTGATGGCTACACCTTC,CASSARGGDGYTF
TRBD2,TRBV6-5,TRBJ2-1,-,TGTGCCAGCAGTTTGAACGTCGGCGGGGGGGCCGGTGAGCAGTTCTTC,CASSLNVGGGAGEQFF
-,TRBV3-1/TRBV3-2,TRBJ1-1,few,TGTGCCAGCAGCCAAGAACGGTTGAACACTGAAGCTTTCTTT,CASSQERLNTEAFF
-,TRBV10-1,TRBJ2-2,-,TGCGCCAGCAGGGGTGGATTGGGGGACACCGGGGAGCTGTTTTTT,CASRGGLGDTGELFF
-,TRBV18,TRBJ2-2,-,TGTGCCAGCTCACCCAGTAACACCGGGGAGCTGTTTTTT,CASSPSNTGELFF
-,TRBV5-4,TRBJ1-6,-,TGTGCCAGCAGCTTGGTGTCAGTTAAATATAATTCACCCCTCCACTTT,CASSLVSVKYNSPLHF
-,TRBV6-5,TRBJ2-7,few,TGTGCCAGCAGTTATAGTGTAGGCTACGAGCAGTACTTC,CASSYSVGYEQYF
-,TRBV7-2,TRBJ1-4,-,TGTGCCAGCAGCTTAAGTGCAGGGGTGGGAGAAAAACTGTTTTTT,CASSLSAGVGEKLFF
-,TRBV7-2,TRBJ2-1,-,TGTGCCAGCAGCTTAGTGGGACCGGGAGTCACTGAGCAGTTCTTC,CASSLVGPGVTEQFF
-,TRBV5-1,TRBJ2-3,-,TGCGCCAGCAGCTTTGAAGGCACAGATACGCAGTATTTT,CASSFEGTDTQYF
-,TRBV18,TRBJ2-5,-,TGTGCCAGCTCACCAAGGACAATAGAGACCCAGTACTTC,CASSPRTIETQYF
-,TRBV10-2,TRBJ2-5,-,TGCGCCAGCAGCACGTACTCTCGGGAGACCCAGTACTTC,CASSTYSRETQYF
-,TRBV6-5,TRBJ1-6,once,TGTGCCAGCAGAGCAGGGGTTTCACCCCTCCACTTT,CASRAGVSPLHF
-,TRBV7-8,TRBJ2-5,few,TGTGCCAGCAGCTTAGGGGGGTGGCAAGAGACCCAGTACTTC,CASSLGGWQETQYF
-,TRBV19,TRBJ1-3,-,TGTGCCAGTAGTGCCTTTAGCAGGGGAGGAAACACCATATATTTT,CASSAFSRGGNTIYF
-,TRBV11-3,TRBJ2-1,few,TGTGCCAGCTCCAATCCGGACTCTCCGTGGAATGAGCAGTTCTTC,CASSNPDSPWNEQFF
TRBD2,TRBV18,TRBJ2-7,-,TGTGCCAGCTCACGGGAGGGGTGGTCGAGCGAGCAGTACTTC,CASSREGWSSEQYF
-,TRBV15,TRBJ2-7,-,TGTGCCACCAGCAGAGATCGACACGAGCAGTACTTC,CATSRDRHEQYF
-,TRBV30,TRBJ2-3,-,TGTGCCTGGAGTGCTCGTCGAGCAGATACGCAGTATTTT,CAWSARRADTQYF
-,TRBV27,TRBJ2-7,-,TGTGCCAGCAGTTTGCCCGGGACCTTGACCTACGAGCAGTACTTC,CASSLPGTLTYEQYF